The 23 T cell receptor beta chains presented below share a single source sample, sequenced in a study of cytomegalovirus exposure and HLA in healthy donors. The PCR made use of 60 Vbeta and 13 Jbeta primers. TCRdb's copy holds only in-frame clones and misses some; the assay was immunoSEQ multiplex PCR. Among fewer than 200,000 clones, about 70% were seen once, and the ten largest hold over 1.5%. The specimen sequenced was PBMCs. These TCRs come from a woman aged 25 to 45 in good health and CMV-seronegative.

The chain combines TRBV10-1 with TRBJ2-2; D is unclear. This CDR3 is 17 amino acids long. Germline V gene lookup returns CDR1 WNHNN and CDR2 SYGVQD (reference sequence). The V gene lost 0 bases and the J gene lost 3 bases, with 14 bases spanning the gap. The CDR3 reads CASSESSFFGYTGELFF. The DNA of the CDR3 is TGCGCCAGCAGTGAGTCTTCTTTCTTCGGGTACACCGGGGAGCTGTTTTTT.

The V gene is TRBV10-2, the J gene TRBJ1-1, with D perhaps TRBD1 (6 bases). Germline V gives CDR1 WSHSY, CDR2 SAAADI. The CDR3 is made up of 14 amino acids. V was cut by 7 bases and J by 4 bases, with 16 bases left in between. This chain's CDR3 is CASMIQGAVTEAFF. The CDR3 nucleotides are TGCGCCAGCATGATACAGGGAGCGGTCACTGAAGCTTTCTTT.

The chain uses TRBV4-3 and TRBJ2-5; 10 bases line up with TRBD1. Germline V gene data show CDR1 as LGHNA and CDR2 as YSLEER. Trimming removed 0 bases from V and 5 bases from J; junction bases left unmatched: 6. This CDR3 is built from 16 residues. This CDR3 reads CASSQEWTGGRETQYF. The CDR3 DNA sequence: TGCGCCAGCAGCCAAGAGTGGACAGGGGGGCGGGAGACCCAGTACTTC.

With regard to this clone: At one boundary the junction diverges from the germline segment, which might be a read error. The chain has TRBV11-2 and TRBJ2-7; no firm D call. The CDR3 sequence is 12 residues long. From germline, CDR1 is SGHAT and CDR2 FQNNGV. Here the CDR3 DNA reads TGTGCCAGCAGCTTAGACTCCTCCGAGCAGTACTTC. This codes for CASSLDSSEQYF. The variable domain in full, with the rest retrieved from reference TRBV11-2 and TRBJ2-7, is EAGVAQSPRYKIIEKRQSVAFWCNPISGHATLYWYQQILGQGPKLLIQFQNNGVVDDSQLPKDRFSAERLKGVDSTLKIQPAKLEDSAVYLCASSLDSSEQYFGPGTRLTVT.

V and J are TRBV30 and TRBJ1-1, with a possible D match to TRBD1 (6 bases). The CDR3 has 20 amino acids. Per germline, CDR1 GTSNPN and CDR2 SVGIG (reference sequence). V was pared by 4 bases and J by 1 base, with 31 bases between. The chain's CDR3 is CAWTYLGGHDRRRQNTEAFF. Here the CDR3 DNA reads TGTGCCTGGACCTACCTCGGGGGGCACGATCGAAGGAGGCAGAACACTGAAGCTTTCTTT.

This clone was seen more than once but under ten times. This rearrangement joins TRBV2 to TRBJ2-1, with D uncertain. Trimming left V 4 bases short and J 2 bases short, with 12 bases between. The CDR3 covers 15 residues. Germline loops: CDR1 SNHLY, CDR2 FYNNEI. In nucleotides, the CDR3 is TGTGCCAGCAGTGTGTTTGTTTCGGCCTACAATGAGCAGTTCTTC. Translated, it gives CASSVFVSAYNEQFF.

The V gene is TRBV9, the J gene TRBJ1-6; no definite D call. The germline V and J ends were trimmed by 4 bases and 9 bases, with 23 bases remaining between them. This CDR3 has 17 residues. From germline, CDR1 is SGDLS and CDR2 YYNGEE. CDR3 bases: TGTGCCAGCAGCCCCCGTTCAGAAGTAGGAGGATCTTCACCCCTCCACTTT. This sequence encodes CASSPRSEVGGSSPLHF.

This clone was counted only a few times. J is TRBJ1-1 and V is TRBV6-6, with TRBD1 matching 9 bases. Germline CDR1 reads MNHNY; CDR2 reads SVGAGI (reference sequence). V shed 4 bases and J 5 bases; nucleotides not matched to a gene: 11. The CDR3 contains 16 residues. CDR3 loop: CASSFFPDRGATEAFF. Here the CDR3 DNA reads TGTGCCAGCAGTTTTTTCCCGGACAGGGGTGCGACTGAAGCTTTCTTT.

V and J are TRBV7-8 and TRBJ2-7, with a weak D call TRBD1 (6 bases). This CDR3 region has 14 residues. In germline, CDR1 is SGHVS, CDR2 FQNEAQ. Trimming stripped 5 bases from V and 0 bases from J, with 11 bases between. The CDR3 region is CASSLRDNSYEQYF. The DNA for the CDR3 is TGTGCCAGCAGCCTCCGGGACAACTCCTACGAGCAGTACTTC. The variable domain in full, completed from reference TRBV7-8 and TRBJ2-7, reads GAGVSQSPRYKVAKRGQDVALRCDPISGHVSLFWYQQALGQGPEFLTYFQNEAQLDKSGLPSDRFFAERPEGSVSTLKIQRTQQEDSAVYLCASSLRDNSYEQYFGPGTRLTVT.

There are a few counts of this clone. The chain joins TRBV19 to TRBJ2-6, with 10 positions matching TRBD1. The germline V gene encodes CDR1 LNHDA and CDR2 SQIVND (reference sequence). This CDR3 is built from 18 residues. Germline trimming cut 1 base from V and 2 bases from J; bases unmatched to any gene: 5. The CDR3 here is CASSIGGTGEAGANVLTF. DNA for the CDR3: TGTGCCAGTAGTATAGGCGGGACAGGGGAGGCTGGGGCCAACGTCCTGACTTTC.

This clone was observed a few times. The chain is built from TRBV15 and TRBJ2-3; D unresolved. The V gene lost 3 bases and the J gene lost 6 bases, with 13 bases spanning the gap. This CDR3 spans 14 amino acids. CDR1 is LNHNV and CDR2 is YYDKDF in the germline V gene (reference sequence). The CDR3 loop reads CATSSNLLRDTQYF. The CDR3 nucleotides read TGTGCCACCAGCAGTAACCTCCTGCGGGATACGCAGTATTTT.

V gene TRBV10-3 combines with J gene TRBJ1-1; possible D gene TRBD1, 6 bases. V was pared by 3 bases and J by 5 bases, with 13 bases between. Germline CDR1 and CDR2: ENHRY and SYGVKD. The CDR3 covers 14 residues. The CDR3 DNA reads as TGTGCCATCAGTGAAGGGGGTTCTTATACTGAAGCTTTCTTT. It is translated as CAISEGGSYTEAFF.

CDR3 loop: CASSLGNRGANSPLHF. The CDR3 DNA reads as TGTGCCAGCAGCTTAGGGAACAGGGGGGCGAATTCACCCCTCCACTTT. The chain links TRBV7-6 to TRBJ1-6; 8 bases are shared with TRBD1. Germline V lookup: CDR1 SGHVS, CDR2 FNYEAQ. After removal of 1 base from V and 7 bases from J, the junction contained 6 bases not matched to a gene. The CDR3 extends over 16 amino acids.

This chain joins TRBV11-2 and TRBJ1-1; tentative D call: TRBD1 (6 bases). This CDR3 contains 15 residues. Germline CDR1 and CDR2: SGHAT and FQNNGV. V lost 3 bases to trimming and J lost 2 bases, with 13 bases between them. CDR3 loop: CASSLTDRPNTEAFF. The CDR3 DNA is TGTGCCAGCAGCTTGACGGACAGACCTAACACTGAAGCTTTCTTT.

A remark on this clone: A junction boundary mismatches the germline segment, possibly from a read error. The chain combines TRBV7-9 with TRBJ1-5; 8 positions agree with TRBD1. Germline CDR1 is SEHNR and CDR2 is FQNEAQ (reference sequence). This CDR3 is built from 14 residues. The CDR3 region has the DNA TGTTCCAGCAGCCCCAGGGGGCTCGATCAGCCCCAGCATTTT. Its protein is CSSSPRGLDQPQHF. Supplemented by reference TRBV7-9 and TRBJ1-5, the full variable domain reads DTGVSQNPRHKITKRGQNVTFRCDPISEHNRLYWYRQTLGQGPEFLTYFQNEAQLEKSRLLSDRFSAERPKGSFSTLEIQRTEQGDSAMYLCSSSPRGLDQPQHFGDGTRLSIL.

The CDR3 spells CASSLGVVAGQPQHF. DNA of the CDR3: TGTGCCAGCAGCTTAGGTGTCGTTGCGGGTCAGCCCCAGCATTTT. The chain combines TRBV7-9 with TRBJ1-5; D is undetermined. The germline gives CDR1 SEHNR, CDR2 FQNEAQ (reference sequence). The CDR3 covers 15 residues. V was clipped by 1 base and J by 6 bases, with 13 bases between them. The full variable domain, completed using reference TRBV7-9 and TRBJ1-5, is DTGVSQNPRHKITKRGQNVTFRCDPISEHNRLYWYRQTLGQGPEFLTYFQNEAQLEKSRLLSDRFSAERPKGSFSTLEIQRTEQGDSAMYLCASSLGVVAGQPQHFGDGTRLSIL.

The chain is built from TRBV27 and TRBJ2-7; TRBD2 agrees at 13 bases. J gave up 6 bases and V 5 bases, and 7 bases lay outside the gene matches. The germline CDR1 and CDR2 sequences are MNHEY and SMNVEV (reference sequence). The CDR3 totals 15 residues. The CDR3 DNA follows: TGTGCCAGCAGTCCCGGACTAGCGGGAGTTCTCGAGCAGTACTTC. It is translated as CASSPGLAGVLEQYF.

The chain employs TRBV7-9 and TRBJ1-2, with TRBD1 identical over 8 bases. Looked up from germline, CDR1 is SEHNR and CDR2 is FQNEAQ (reference sequence). V shed 4 bases, J shed 5 bases, and the junction held 9 bases outside the gene matches. There are 15 residues in the CDR3. The CDR3 region has the DNA TGTGCCAGCAGCTCAACGATGGACAGGGATTATGGCTACACCTTC. As protein: CASSSTMDRDYGYTF.

The V call is TRBV7-2, the J call TRBJ2-1; 12 bases are shared with TRBD2. The CDR3 runs to 16 residues. CDR1 and CDR2 (germline): SGHTA, FQGNSA. Trimming took 5 bases from V and 4 from J; bases not matched to a gene: 6. DNA for the CDR3: TGTGCCAGCAGCCGACATGGGACTAGCGGGTACAATGAGCAGTTCTTC. Protein sequence: CASSRHGTSGYNEQFF.

V is TRBV7-6 and J is TRBJ1-5; D unclear. V dropped 1 base and J dropped 3 bases, with 7 bases sitting between them. Germline V gene sequence: CDR1 SGHVS, CDR2 FNYEAQ. The CDR3 sequence is 14 residues long. This chain's CDR3 is CASSLVHLNQPQHF. In DNA, the CDR3 is TGTGCCAGCAGCTTAGTACACCTCAATCAGCCCCAGCATTTT.

V gene TRBV5-6 combines with J gene TRBJ2-5, with 9 nucleotides matching TRBD2. V gave up 4 bases and J gave up 5 bases; unmatched junction bases: 6. Germline loops: CDR1 SGHDT, CDR2 YYEEEE. This CDR3 spans 14 amino acids. CDR3 DNA sequence: TGTGCCAGCAGCGTTAGCGGGAGTCGGGAGACCCAGTACTTC. This sequence encodes CASSVSGSRETQYF. Using reference TRBV5-6 and TRBJ2-5 for the parts outside the CDR3, the full variable domain is DAGVTQSPTHLIKTRGQQVTLRCSPKSGHDTVSWYQQALGQGPQFIFQYYEEEERQRGNFPDRFSGHQFPNYSSELNVNALLLGDSALYLCASSVSGSRETQYFGPGTRLLVL.

The V gene is TRBV6-6, the J gene TRBJ2-3; 10 bases are shared with TRBD2. Germline lookup yields CDR1 MNHNY and CDR2 SVGAGI (reference sequence). CDR3 size: 14 residues. Unmatched junction bases numbered 7, after V lost 9 bases and J lost 4 bases. CDR3 residues: CASKLAGAADTQYF. The CDR3 DNA is TGTGCCAGTAAGCTAGCGGGGGCCGCAGATACGCAGTATTTT.

This clone has a handful of counts. The chain carries TRBV6-6 and TRBJ2-2; D possibly corresponds to TRBD1 (5 bases). Germline V gene data show CDR1 as MNHNY and CDR2 as SVGAGI (reference sequence). The CDR3 consists of 14 residues. Trimming cost V 9 bases and J 6 bases, with 17 bases left between them. The CDR3 region is CASVFVGRPGELFF. The CDR3 nucleotides are TGTGCCAGTGTCTTCGTGGGGCGGCCCGGGGAGCTGTTTTTT.